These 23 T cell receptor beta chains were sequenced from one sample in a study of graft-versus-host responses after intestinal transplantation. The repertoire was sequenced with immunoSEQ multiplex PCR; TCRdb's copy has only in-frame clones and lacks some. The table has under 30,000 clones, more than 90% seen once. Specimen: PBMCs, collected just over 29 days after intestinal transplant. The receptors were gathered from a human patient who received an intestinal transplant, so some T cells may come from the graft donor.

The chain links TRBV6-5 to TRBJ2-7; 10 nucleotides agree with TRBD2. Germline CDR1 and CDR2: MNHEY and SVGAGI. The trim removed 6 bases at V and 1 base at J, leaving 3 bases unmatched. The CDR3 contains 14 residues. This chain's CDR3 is CASSPGLASYEQYF. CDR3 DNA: TGTGCCAGCAGCCCGGGACTAGCGTCCTACGAGCAGTACTTC.

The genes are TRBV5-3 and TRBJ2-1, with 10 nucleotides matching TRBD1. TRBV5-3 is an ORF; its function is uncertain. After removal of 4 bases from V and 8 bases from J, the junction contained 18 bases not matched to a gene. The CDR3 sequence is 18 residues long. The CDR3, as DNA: TGTGCCAGAAGCCCTGGAGGAGGGGGACAGGGGCGTCGGGATGAGCAGTTCTTC. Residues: CARSPGGGGQGRRDEQFF.

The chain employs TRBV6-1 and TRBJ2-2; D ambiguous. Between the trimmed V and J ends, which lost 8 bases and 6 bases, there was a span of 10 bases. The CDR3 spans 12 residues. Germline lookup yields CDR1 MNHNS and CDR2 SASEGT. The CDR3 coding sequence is TGTGCCAGCGTTAAGGGCCCCGGGGAGCTGTTTTTT. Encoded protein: CASVKGPGELFF.

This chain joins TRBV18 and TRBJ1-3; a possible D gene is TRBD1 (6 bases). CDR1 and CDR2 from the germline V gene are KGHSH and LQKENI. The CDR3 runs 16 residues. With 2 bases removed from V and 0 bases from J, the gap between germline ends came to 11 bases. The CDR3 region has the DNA TGTGCCAGCTCACCATCAGGGGCCGTCTCTGGAAACACCATATATTTT. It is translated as CASSPSGAVSGNTIYF.

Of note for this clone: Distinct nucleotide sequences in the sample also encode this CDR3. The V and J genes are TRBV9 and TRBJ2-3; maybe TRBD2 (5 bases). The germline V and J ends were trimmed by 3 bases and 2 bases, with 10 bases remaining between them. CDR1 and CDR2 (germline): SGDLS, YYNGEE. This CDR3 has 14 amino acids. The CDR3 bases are TGTGCCAGCAGCGGCGGACTTCCCACAGATACGCAGTATTTT. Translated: CASSGGLPTDTQYF.

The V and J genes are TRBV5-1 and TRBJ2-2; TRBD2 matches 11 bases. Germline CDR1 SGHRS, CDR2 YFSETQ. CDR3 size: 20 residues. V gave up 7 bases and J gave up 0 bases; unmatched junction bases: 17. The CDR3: CASAKLLAGDTPANTGELFF. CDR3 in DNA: TGCGCCAGCGCCAAATTACTAGCGGGAGACACTCCAGCGAACACCGGGGAGCTGTTTTTT. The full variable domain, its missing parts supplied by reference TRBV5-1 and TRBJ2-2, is KAGVTQTPRYLIKTRGQQVTLSCSPISGHRSVSWYQQTPGQGLQFLFEYFSETQRNKGNFPGRFSGRQFSNSRSEMNVSTLELGDSALYLCASAKLLAGDTPANTGELFFGEGSRLTVL.

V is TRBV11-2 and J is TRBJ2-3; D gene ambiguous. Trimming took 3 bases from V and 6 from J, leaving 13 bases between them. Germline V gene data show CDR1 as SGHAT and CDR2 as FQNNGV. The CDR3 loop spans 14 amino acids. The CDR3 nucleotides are TGTGCCAGCAGCTTCTTACCCGTGCGGGATACGCAGTATTTT. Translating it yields CASSFLPVRDTQYF.

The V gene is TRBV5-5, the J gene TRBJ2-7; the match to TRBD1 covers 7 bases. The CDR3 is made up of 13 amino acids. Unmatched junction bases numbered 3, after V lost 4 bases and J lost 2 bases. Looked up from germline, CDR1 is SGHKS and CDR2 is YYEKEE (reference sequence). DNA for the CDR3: TGTGCCAGCAGCGTGGACAGGCCCTACGAGCAGTACTTC. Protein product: CASSVDRPYEQYF.

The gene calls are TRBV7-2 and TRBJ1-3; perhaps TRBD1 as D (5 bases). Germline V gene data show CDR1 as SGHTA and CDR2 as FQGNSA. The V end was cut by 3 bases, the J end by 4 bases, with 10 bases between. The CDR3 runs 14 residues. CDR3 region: CASSFSGSGNTIYF. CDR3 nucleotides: TGTGCCAGCAGCTTTTCAGGGTCAGGAAACACCATATATTTT.

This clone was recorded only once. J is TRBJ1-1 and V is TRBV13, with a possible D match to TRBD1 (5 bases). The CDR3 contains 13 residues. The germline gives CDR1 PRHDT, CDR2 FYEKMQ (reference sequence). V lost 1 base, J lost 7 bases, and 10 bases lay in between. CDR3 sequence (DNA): TGTGCCAGCAGCTTAGCCTTAACAGGTGAAGCTTTCTTT. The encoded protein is CASSLALTGEAFF.

The CDR3: CASSSGVGTGELFF. As DNA, the CDR3 is TGTGCCAGCAGCTCCGGAGTGGGCACCGGGGAGCTGTTTTTT. The chain has TRBV11-2 and TRBJ2-2; the D is unclear. V lost 4 bases and J lost 4, with 10 bases in between. Germline loops: CDR1 SGHAT, CDR2 FQNNGV. CDR3 length: 14 residues. Together with reference TRBV11-2 and TRBJ2-2, the CDR3 gives the full variable domain: EAGVAQSPRYKIIEKRQSVAFWCNPISGHATLYWYQQILGQGPKLLIQFQNNGVVDDSQLPKDRFSAERLKGVDSTLKIQPAKLEDSAVYLCASSSGVGTGELFFGEGSRLTVL.

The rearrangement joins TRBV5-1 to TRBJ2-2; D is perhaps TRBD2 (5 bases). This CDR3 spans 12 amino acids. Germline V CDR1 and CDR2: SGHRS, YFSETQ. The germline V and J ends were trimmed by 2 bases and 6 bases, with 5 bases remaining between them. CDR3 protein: CASSLLAGELFF. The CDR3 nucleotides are TGCGCCAGCAGCTTACTAGCCGGGGAGCTGTTTTTT.

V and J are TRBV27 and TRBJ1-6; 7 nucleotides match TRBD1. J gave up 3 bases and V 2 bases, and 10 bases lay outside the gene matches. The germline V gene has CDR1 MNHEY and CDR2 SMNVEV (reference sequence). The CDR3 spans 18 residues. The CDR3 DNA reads TGTGCCAGCAGTTTAGCCGGACTCCGGGACAGCTATAATTCACCCCTCCACTTT. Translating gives CASSLAGLRDSYNSPLHF.

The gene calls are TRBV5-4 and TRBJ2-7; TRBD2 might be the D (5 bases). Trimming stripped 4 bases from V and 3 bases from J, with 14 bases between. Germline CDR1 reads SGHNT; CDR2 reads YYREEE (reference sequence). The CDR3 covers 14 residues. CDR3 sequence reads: CASSPGGYRYEQYF. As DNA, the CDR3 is TGTGCCAGCAGCCCAGGCGGGTACCGCTACGAGCAGTACTTC.

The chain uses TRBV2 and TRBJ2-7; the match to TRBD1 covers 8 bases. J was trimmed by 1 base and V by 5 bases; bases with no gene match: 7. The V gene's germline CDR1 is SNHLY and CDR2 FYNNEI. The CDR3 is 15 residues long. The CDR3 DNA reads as TGTGCCAGCAGTTTCCGGGACAGGACTTCCTACGAGCAGTACTTC. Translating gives CASSFRDRTSYEQYF.

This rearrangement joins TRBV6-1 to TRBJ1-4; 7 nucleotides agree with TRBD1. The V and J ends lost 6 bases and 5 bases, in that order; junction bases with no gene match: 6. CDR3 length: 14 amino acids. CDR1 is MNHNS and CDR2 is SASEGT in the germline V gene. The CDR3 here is CASREPGQNEKLFF. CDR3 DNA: TGTGCCAGCAGGGAACCGGGACAGAATGAAAAACTGTTTTTT.

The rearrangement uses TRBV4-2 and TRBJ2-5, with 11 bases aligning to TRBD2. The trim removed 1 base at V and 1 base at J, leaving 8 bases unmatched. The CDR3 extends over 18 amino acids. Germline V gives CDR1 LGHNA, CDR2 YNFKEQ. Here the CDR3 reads CASSQVGTSGGLQETQYF. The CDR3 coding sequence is TGTGCCAGCAGCCAAGTTGGAACTAGCGGGGGACTCCAAGAGACCCAGTACTTC.

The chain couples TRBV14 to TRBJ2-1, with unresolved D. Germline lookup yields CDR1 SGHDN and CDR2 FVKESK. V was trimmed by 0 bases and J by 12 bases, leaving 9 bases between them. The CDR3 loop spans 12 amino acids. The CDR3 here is CASSQEGALQFF. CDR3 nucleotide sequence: TGTGCCAGCAGCCAAGAAGGAGCTTTGCAGTTCTTC.

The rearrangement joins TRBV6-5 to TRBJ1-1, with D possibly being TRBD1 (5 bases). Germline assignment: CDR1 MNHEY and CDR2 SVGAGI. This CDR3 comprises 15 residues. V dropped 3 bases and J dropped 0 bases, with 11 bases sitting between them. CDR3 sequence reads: CASSYTDSMNTEAFF. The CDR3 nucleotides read TGTGCCAGCAGTTATACCGACAGTATGAACACTGAAGCTTTCTTT.

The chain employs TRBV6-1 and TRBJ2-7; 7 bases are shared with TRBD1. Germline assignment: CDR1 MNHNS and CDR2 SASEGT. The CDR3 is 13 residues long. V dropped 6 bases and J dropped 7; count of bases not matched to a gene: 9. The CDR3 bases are TGTGCCAGCAGGTTTGACAGGGTGAGGGAGCAGTACTTC. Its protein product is CASRFDRVREQYF.

The DNA for the CDR3 is TGCGCCAGCAGCCCCCGGGACAGGGGGCAGGGCTACACCTTC. Residues: CASSPRDRGQGYTF. The chain combines TRBV4-1 with TRBJ1-2, with 12 bases lining up with TRBD1. Germline CDR1 is MGHRA and CDR2 is YSYEKL. The CDR3 loop spans 14 amino acids. V was pared by 4 bases and J by 8 bases, with 5 bases of the junction left unmatched.

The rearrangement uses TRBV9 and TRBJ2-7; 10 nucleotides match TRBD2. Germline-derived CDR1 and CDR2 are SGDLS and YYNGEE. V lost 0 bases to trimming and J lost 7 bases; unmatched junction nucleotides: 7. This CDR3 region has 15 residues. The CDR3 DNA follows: TGTGCCAGCAGCGTAGACACTAGCGGGGAAGCTGAGCAGTACTTC. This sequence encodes CASSVDTSGEAEQYF.

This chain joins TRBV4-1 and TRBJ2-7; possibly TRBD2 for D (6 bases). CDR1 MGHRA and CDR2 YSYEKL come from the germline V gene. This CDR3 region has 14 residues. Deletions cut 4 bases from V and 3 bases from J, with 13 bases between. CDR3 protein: CASSPRDLYYEQYF. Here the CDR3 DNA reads TGCGCCAGCAGCCCCCGGGACTTATACTACGAGCAGTACTTC.